This is a list of T cell receptor beta chains from one sample in a study of blood T cell repertoires in COVID-19. Repertoires were generated with immunoSEQ multiplex PCR, while TCRdb's copy carries only in-frame clones and drops some. Among some 70,000 clones listed, 90% to 95% were seen once. Source material: peripheral blood. The receptor source for this set is a man between 35 and 55 years old with COVID-19, enrolled during active disease. Each CDR3 is given with its conserved first and last residue. D genes are given only for firm matches. Clone size is shown for a subset of rows, as once, few, many or a class of expanded clone.

length: 16
J: TRBJ2-5
size: .
D: TRBD1
V: TRBV5-1
DNA: TGCGCCAGCAGCTTCGGGACAGTCACCGATCAAGAGACCCAGTACTTC
CDR3: CASSFGTVTDQETQYF

length: 15
J: TRBJ2-3
size: .
D: .
V: TRBV9
DNA: TGTGCCAGCAGCGTAGGGGCGGGGACCACAGATACGCAGTATTTT
CDR3: CASSVGAGTTDTQYF

length: 13
J: TRBJ2-3
size: .
D: TRBD1
V: TRBV5-8
DNA: TGTGCCACCCGGGACAGGACATCAGATACGCAGTATTTT
CDR3: CATRDRTSDTQYF

length: 15
J: TRBJ1-4
size: few
D: .
V: TRBV25-1
DNA: TGTGCCAGCAGTGCCCTCGGACAGTTAAATGAAAAACTGTTTTTT
CDR3: CASSALGQLNEKLFF

length: 14
J: TRBJ1-1
size: once
D: .
V: TRBV11-2
DNA: TGTGCCAGCAGCCTCGGAGCCTCGAACACTGAAGCTTTCTTT
CDR3: CASSLGASNTEAFF

length: 12
J: TRBJ1-2
size: .
D: .
V: TRBV13
DNA: TGTGCCAGCAGCCCCCCCTATTATGGCTACACCTTC
CDR3: CASSPPYYGYTF

length: 14
J: TRBJ2-1
size: .
D: .
V: TRBV10-1
DNA: TGCGCCAGCAGTGGGGGAGTCGCGCGTGAGAGACAGTTCTTC
CDR3: CASSGGVARERQFF

length: 11
J: TRBJ2-7
size: .
D: .
V: TRBV7-6
DNA: TGTGCCAGCAGCTTAGATCGCGAGCAGTACTTC
CDR3: CASSLDREQYF

length: 15
J: TRBJ2-3
size: .
D: TRBD2
V: TRBV19
DNA: TGTGCCAGTAGTATGACTAGCGGGCAAGGGGATACGCAGTATTTT
CDR3: CASSMTSGQGDTQYF

length: 14
J: TRBJ2-6
size: .
D: .
V: TRBV6-5
DNA: TGTGCCAGCCGCCGGGGGGCGGGGGCCAACGTCCTGACTTTC
CDR3: CASRRGAGANVLTF

length: 15
J: TRBJ2-1
size: .
D: TRBD2
V: TRBV5-4
DNA: TGTGCCAGCAGGGAAACTAGCGGGTTTTACAATGAGCAGTTCTTC
CDR3: CASRETSGFYNEQFF

length: 14
J: TRBJ2-7
size: once
D: .
V: TRBV9
DNA: TGTGCCAGCAGCGTAGATGGTCAGCGGCTCGAGCAGTACTTC
CDR3: CASSVDGQRLEQYF

length: 18
J: TRBJ2-7
size: .
D: TRBD1
V: TRBV27
DNA: TGTGCCAGCAGTTTCTCACACCGGGACAGGGGTAGGACCTACGAGCAGTACTTC
CDR3: CASSFSHRDRGRTYEQYF

length: 16
J: TRBJ1-5
size: .
D: .
V: TRBV2
DNA: TGTGCCAGCAAGGTTTCGCGGGGTTATAGCAATCAGCCCCAGCATTTT
CDR3: CASKVSRGYSNQPQHF

length: 14
J: TRBJ2-7
size: .
D: .
V: TRBV6-6
DNA: TGTGCCAGCAGTTACGGGGGGGCCCCTGACGAGCAGTACTTC
CDR3: CASSYGGAPDEQYF

length: 16
J: TRBJ2-5
size: .
D: TRBD1
V: TRBV10-3
DNA: TGTGCCATCAGTGAGACCCCACAGGGGGCAATGGAGACCCAGTACTTC
CDR3: CAISETPQGAMETQYF

length: 16
J: TRBJ2-1
size: .
D: TRBD1
V: TRBV5-1
DNA: TGCGCCAGCAGCTTTCCCGGGACAGGGGGCTACAATGAGCAGTTCTTC
CDR3: CASSFPGTGGYNEQFF

length: 16
J: TRBJ1-2
size: .
D: .
V: TRBV12-2
DNA: TGTGCAAGTCGTCGGCAGACCCTGGGGCAGAACTATGGCTACACCTTC
CDR3: CASRRQTLGQNYGYTF

length: 13
J: TRBJ2-7
size: .
D: .
V: TRBV5-5
DNA: TGTGCCAGCAGCTTGGTCGGGATTTACGAGCAGTACTTC
CDR3: CASSLVGIYEQYF

length: 14
J: TRBJ2-1
size: .
D: TRBD2
V: TRBV6-6
DNA: TGTGCCAGCACCTCCGGACTAGCGGGGGATGAGCAGTTCTTC
CDR3: CASTSGLAGDEQFF

length: 10
J: TRBJ2-5
size: .
D: .
V: TRBV6-5
DNA: TGTGCCAGCGGCTGGGAGACCCAGTACTTC
CDR3: CASGWETQYF

length: 15
J: TRBJ1-4
size: .
D: .
V: TRBV6-5
DNA: TGTGCCAGCACCGCGACACCTTCAACTAATGAAAAACTGTTTTTT
CDR3: CASTATPSTNEKLFF

length: 16
J: TRBJ2-5
size: .
D: TRBD2
V: TRBV6-2/TRBV6-3
DNA: TGTGCCAGCAGTGAGTCGGGACTAGGGGGTGGAGAGACCCAGTACTTC
CDR3: CASSESGLGGGETQYF

length: 17
J: TRBJ2-5
size: .
D: TRBD2
V: TRBV7-2
DNA: TGTGCCAGCAGCTTAATATCTAGCGGGGGGGCAGGAGAGACCCAGTACTTC
CDR3: CASSLISSGGAGETQYF

length: 14
J: TRBJ1-1
size: .
D: .
V: TRBV6-5
DNA: TGTGCCAGCAGTTACTCTTACAGGGACACTGAAGCTTTCTTT
CDR3: CASSYSYRDTEAFF

length: 14
J: TRBJ1-2
size: .
D: TRBD1
V: TRBV11-2
DNA: TGTGCCAGCAGCTTGAATTCAGGGGGCTCCTCCTACACCTTC
CDR3: CASSLNSGGSSYTF

length: 14
J: TRBJ1-2
size: .
D: TRBD1
V: TRBV2
DNA: TGTGCCAGCAGTATCGGACAGGGCAACTATGGCTACACCTTC
CDR3: CASSIGQGNYGYTF

length: 15
J: TRBJ1-2
size: .
D: .
V: TRBV5-5
DNA: TGTGCCAGCAGCTTGGAGATCCAGGTGTACTATGGCTACACCTTC
CDR3: CASSLEIQVYYGYTF

length: 11
J: TRBJ2-7
size: few
D: .
V: TRBV29-1
DNA: TGCAGCGTTGCGACAGGCTACGAGCAGTACTTC
CDR3: CSVATGYEQYF

length: 11
J: TRBJ2-7
size: once
D: TRBD2
V: TRBV29-1
DNA: TGCAGCGTTGTGCGGGGGTACGAGCAGTACTTC
CDR3: CSVVRGYEQYF

length: 15
J: TRBJ1-4
size: .
D: TRBD1
V: TRBV5-1
DNA: TGCGCCAGCAGGAGTATGACAGGGTTTCAGGAAAAACTGTTTTTT
CDR3: CASRSMTGFQEKLFF

length: 13
J: TRBJ2-1
size: .
D: TRBD1
V: TRBV19
DNA: TGTGCCAGTAGCCCGGGGGGACAGGGTGAGCAGTTCTTC
CDR3: CASSPGGQGEQFF

length: 13
J: TRBJ2-3
size: .
D: .
V: TRBV11-2
DNA: TGTGCCAGCAGCCTGAATCAGCGGTCTACGCAGTATTTT
CDR3: CASSLNQRSTQYF

length: 15
J: TRBJ2-7
size: .
D: TRBD1
V: TRBV19
DNA: TGTGCCAGTAGCCTTTACAGGGGGCGTGGGTACGAGCAGTACTTC
CDR3: CASSLYRGRGYEQYF

length: 16
J: TRBJ1-2
size: .
D: .
V: TRBV3-1/TRBV3-2
DNA: TGTGCCAGCAGCCAGTGGCGTGGCGGGCTCCCCTATGGCTACACCTTC
CDR3: CASSQWRGGLPYGYTF

length: 15
J: TRBJ2-3
size: .
D: .
V: TRBV11-2
DNA: TGTGCCAGCAGCTTAGGACCAGGGGGAGGAGATACGCAGTATTTT
CDR3: CASSLGPGGGDTQYF

length: 14
J: TRBJ2-7
size: .
D: .
V: TRBV5-1
DNA: TGCGCCAGCAGGCAAGACAGTTTGTCCTACGAGCAGTACTTC
CDR3: CASRQDSLSYEQYF

length: 13
J: TRBJ1-3
size: .
D: .
V: TRBV7-9
DNA: TGTGCCAGCAGGAAGAGCTCTGGAAACACCATATATTTT
CDR3: CASRKSSGNTIYF

length: 13
J: TRBJ2-5
size: .
D: TRBD1
V: TRBV24-1
DNA: TGTGCCACCAGTGATTACAGGGGTGAGACCCAGTACTTC
CDR3: CATSDYRGETQYF

length: 13
J: TRBJ1-1
size: .
D: .
V: TRBV30
DNA: TGTGCCTGGAGTGCCTTTGGGGGGGAGGAAGCTTTCTTT
CDR3: CAWSAFGGEEAFF

length: 15
J: TRBJ1-6
size: .
D: TRBD1
V: TRBV7-9
DNA: TGTGCCAGCAGCTTAGGACAGGGTCTGGACTCACCCCTCCACTTT
CDR3: CASSLGQGLDSPLHF

length: 14
J: TRBJ2-5
size: .
D: .
V: TRBV3-1/TRBV3-2
DNA: TGTGCCAGCAGCCAAGAGGGGGCCCAAGAGACCCAGTACTTC
CDR3: CASSQEGAQETQYF

length: 14
J: TRBJ1-1
size: .
D: TRBD1
V: TRBV5-1
DNA: TGCGCCAGCAGCCATGGACAGGTTGACACTGAAGCTTTCTTT
CDR3: CASSHGQVDTEAFF

length: 12
J: TRBJ2-4
size: .
D: TRBD1
V: TRBV6-6
DNA: TGTGCCAGCAGTCGGGACAGGGAGATTCAGTACTTC
CDR3: CASSRDREIQYF

length: 16
J: TRBJ1-4
size: .
D: TRBD1
V: TRBV7-9
DNA: TGTGCCAGCAGCTTAACCGGCGGGACAGCAAATGAAAAACTGTTTTTT
CDR3: CASSLTGGTANEKLFF

length: 14
J: TRBJ2-7
size: .
D: TRBD1
V: TRBV10-3
DNA: TGTGCCATCAGTGTAGGGGACAGGACCTACGAGCAGTACTTC
CDR3: CAISVGDRTYEQYF

length: 14
J: TRBJ2-1
size: .
D: .
V: TRBV19
DNA: TGTGCCAGTATGGCAGGGCATTTAGACAATGAGCAGTTCTTC
CDR3: CASMAGHLDNEQFF

length: 13
J: TRBJ1-1
size: .
D: TRBD1
V: TRBV10-3
DNA: TGTGCCATCAATCAGGGGGCTGGCACTGAAGCTTTCTTT
CDR3: CAINQGAGTEAFF